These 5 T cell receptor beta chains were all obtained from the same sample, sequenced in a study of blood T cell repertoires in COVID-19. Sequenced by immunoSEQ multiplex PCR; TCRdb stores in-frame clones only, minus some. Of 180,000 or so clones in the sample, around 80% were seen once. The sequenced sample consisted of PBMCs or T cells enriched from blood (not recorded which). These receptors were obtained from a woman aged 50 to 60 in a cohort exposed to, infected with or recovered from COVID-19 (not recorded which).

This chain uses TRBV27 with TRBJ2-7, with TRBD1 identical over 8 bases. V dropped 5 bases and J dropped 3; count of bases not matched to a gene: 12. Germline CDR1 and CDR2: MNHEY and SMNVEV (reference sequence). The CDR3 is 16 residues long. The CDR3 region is CASSQTTGVKGYEQYF. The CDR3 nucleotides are TGTGCCAGCAGTCAGACGACAGGGGTCAAGGGCTACGAGCAGTACTTC.

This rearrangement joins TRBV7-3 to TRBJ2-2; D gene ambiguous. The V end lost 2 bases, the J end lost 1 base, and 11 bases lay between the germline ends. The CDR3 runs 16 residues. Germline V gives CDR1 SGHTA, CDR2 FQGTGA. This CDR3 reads CASSLQQAKNTGELFF. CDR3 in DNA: TGTGCCAGCAGCTTACAGCAGGCTAAGAACACCGGGGAGCTGTTTTTT. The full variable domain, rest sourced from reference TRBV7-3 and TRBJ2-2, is GAGVSQTPSNKVTEKGKYVELRCDPISGHTALYWYRQSLGQGPEFLIYFQGTGAADDSGLPNDRFFAVRPEGSVSTLKIQRTERGDSAVYLCASSLQQAKNTGELFFGEGSRLTVL.

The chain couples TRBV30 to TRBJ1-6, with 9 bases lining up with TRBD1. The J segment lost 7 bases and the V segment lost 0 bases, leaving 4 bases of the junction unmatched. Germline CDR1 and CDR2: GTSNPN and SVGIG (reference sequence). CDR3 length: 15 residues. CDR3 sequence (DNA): TGTGCCTGGAGTGTCAACAGGGGGCGGAATTCACCCCTCCACTTT. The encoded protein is CAWSVNRGRNSPLHF.

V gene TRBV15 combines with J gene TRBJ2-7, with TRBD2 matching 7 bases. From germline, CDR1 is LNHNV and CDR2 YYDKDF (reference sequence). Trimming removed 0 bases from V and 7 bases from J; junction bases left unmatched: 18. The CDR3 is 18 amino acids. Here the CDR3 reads CATSRDSRSGTSSGEQYF. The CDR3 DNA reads TGTGCCACCAGCAGAGATAGTCGGAGCGGGACGAGTTCGGGGGAGCAGTACTTC.

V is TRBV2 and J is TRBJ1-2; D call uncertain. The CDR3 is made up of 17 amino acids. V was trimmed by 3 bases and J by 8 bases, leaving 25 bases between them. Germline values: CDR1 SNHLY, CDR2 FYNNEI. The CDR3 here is CASSETPGERMSYGYTF. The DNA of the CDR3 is TGTGCCAGCAGTGAGACTCCCGGGGAGAGAATGTCCTACGGCTACACCTTC.